The 14 T cell receptor beta chains given below trace back to one sample, sequenced in a study of T cell responses to AZD1222 COVID-19 vaccine. Repertoires were generated with immunoSEQ multiplex PCR, while TCRdb's copy carries only in-frame clones and drops some. The top ten clones hold approximately 3.5% of a sample with over 130,000 clones, under 95% of them seen once. Specimen: peripheral blood, collected 28 days after the second AZD1222 dose. Source of these receptors: an adult who received the AZD1222 COVID-19 vaccine.

The chain couples TRBV7-9 to TRBJ1-2; no clear D. V lost 3 bases to trimming and J lost 5 bases, with 16 bases between them. CDR1 and CDR2 (germline): SEHNR, FQNEAQ (reference sequence). The CDR3 is 15 residues long. The CDR3 DNA follows: TGTGCCAGCAGCTTCAAACCCGGGGTTGATTATGGCTACACCTTC. Protein: CASSFKPGVDYGYTF. The full variable domain, its missing parts supplied by reference TRBV7-9 and TRBJ1-2, is DTGVSQNPRHKITKRGQNVTFRCDPISEHNRLYWYRQTLGQGPEFLTYFQNEAQLEKSRLLSDRFSAERPKGSFSTLEIQRTEQGDSAMYLCASSFKPGVDYGYTFGSGTRLTVV.

The rearrangement links TRBV20-1 to TRBJ2-7, with D maybe TRBD1 (6 bases). The V end lost 3 bases, the J end lost 1 base, and 13 bases lay between the germline ends. CDR1 is DFQATT, CDR2 SNEGSKA, per germline (reference sequence). This CDR3 contains 14 residues. The CDR3 loop is CSASTGTQSYEQYF. DNA of the CDR3: TGCAGTGCTAGTACCGGGACACAGTCCTACGAGCAGTACTTC.

This rearrangement joins TRBV6-2 or TRBV6-3 to TRBJ2-3, with D uncertain. CDR1 and CDR2 from the germline V gene are MNHEY and SVGEGT. CDR3 size: 15 residues. The V and J ends lost 2 bases and 4 bases respectively, with 13 bases between them. The CDR3 region has the DNA TGTGCCAGCAGTTACGACTTGAGCCCCCCAGATACGCAGTATTTT. This gives the protein CASSYDLSPPDTQYF.

The rearrangement joins TRBV4-1 to TRBJ1-1; D unclear. The germline V gene encodes CDR1 MGHRA and CDR2 YSYEKL. V lost 1 base, J lost 5 bases, and 14 bases lay in between. This CDR3 has 15 residues. CDR3 loop: CASSQGGRVGTEAFF. The CDR3 DNA reads as TGCGCCAGCAGCCAAGGGGGTCGGGTTGGTACTGAAGCTTTCTTT.

The table lists this clone with a few counts. V and J are TRBV2 and TRBJ1-2; 9 bases line up with TRBD1. Germline loops: CDR1 SNHLY, CDR2 FYNNEI. The length of the CDR3 is 11 residues. The V gene end was trimmed by 8 bases and the J gene end by 7 bases; junction bases not matched to a gene: 2. CDR3 region: CASGTGIGYTF. Here the CDR3 DNA reads TGTGCCAGCGGGACAGGGATTGGCTACACCTTC.

The chain carries TRBV30 and TRBJ2-7; maybe TRBD2 (5 bases). Trimming took 4 bases from V and 3 from J, leaving 19 bases between them. This CDR3 spans 15 amino acids. Germline CDR1 and CDR2: GTSNPN and SVGIG (reference sequence). The DNA for the CDR3 is TGTGCCTGGACCCGTCGGGGATCCCTAAGCTACGAGCAGTACTTC. Amino acid sequence: CAWTRRGSLSYEQYF.

A word on this clone: Other DNA sequences in the same sample also yield this CDR3. This sequence joins TRBV5-1 and TRBJ2-2; 11 nucleotides agree with TRBD1. Looked up from germline, CDR1 is SGHRS and CDR2 is YFSETQ. With 5 bases clipped from V and 3 bases from J, the junction kept 6 bases outside the gene matches. The CDR3 loop spans 16 amino acids. This chain's CDR3 is CASRRGTGGDTGELFF. The CDR3 DNA sequence: TGCGCCAGCAGACGAGGGACAGGGGGTGACACCGGGGAGCTGTTTTTT. The full variable domain, rest sourced from reference TRBV5-1 and TRBJ2-2, is KAGVTQTPRYLIKTRGQQVTLSCSPISGHRSVSWYQQTPGQGLQFLFEYFSETQRNKGNFPGRFSGRQFSNSRSEMNVSTLELGDSALYLCASRRGTGGDTGELFFGEGSRLTVL.

This sequence joins TRBV27 and TRBJ1-5; D is ambiguous. Germline CDR1 MNHEY, CDR2 SMNVEV (reference sequence). With 7 bases removed from V and 2 bases from J, the gap between germline ends came to 21 bases. This CDR3 contains 17 residues. The CDR3 region is CASKLNDGPTGNQPQHF. Here the CDR3 DNA reads TGTGCCAGCAAACTCAACGACGGCCCAACTGGCAATCAGCCCCAGCATTTT.

This rearrangement joins TRBV3-1 (or the pseudogene TRBV3-2) to TRBJ2-7, with 10 bases aligning to TRBD1. J gave up 2 bases and V 1 base, and 5 bases lay outside the gene matches. In germline, CDR1 is LGHDT, CDR2 YNNKEL (reference sequence). The CDR3 covers 16 residues. DNA of the CDR3: TGTGCCAGCAGCCAAGGGTCCGGGACAGGGGCCTACGAGCAGTACTTC. This sequence encodes CASSQGSGTGAYEQYF.

The gene calls are TRBV19 and TRBJ1-4, with no clear D. The germline CDR1 and CDR2 sequences are LNHDA and SQIVND (reference sequence). CDR3 length: 13 amino acids. The V gene lost 7 bases and the J gene lost 4 bases, with 10 bases spanning the gap. The DNA for the CDR3 is TGTGCCAGTACGATAGCAATTAATGAAAAACTGTTTTTT. Its translation is CASTIAINEKLFF.

The J gene is TRBJ2-7, the V gene TRBV27, with TRBD2 identical over 8 bases. Per germline, CDR1 MNHEY and CDR2 SMNVEV (reference sequence). CDR3 size: 14 residues. The trim removed 7 bases at V and 1 base at J, leaving 6 bases unmatched. CDR3 amino acids: CASTRASGSYEQYF. The CDR3 DNA is TGTGCCAGCACCCGGGCTAGCGGGTCCTACGAGCAGTACTTC.

V and J are TRBV19 and TRBJ2-2; the D gene is possibly TRBD1 (5 bases). This CDR3 contains 14 residues. Per germline, CDR1 LNHDA and CDR2 SQIVND (reference sequence). The V end was cut by 3 bases, the J end by 4 bases, with 9 bases between. CDR3 loop: CASSMLGATGELFF. CDR3 bases: TGTGCCAGTAGTATGTTAGGGGCCACCGGGGAGCTGTTTTTT. Together with reference TRBV19 and TRBJ2-2, the CDR3 gives the full variable domain: DGGITQSPKYLFRKEGQNVTLSCEQNLNHDAMYWYRQDPGQGLRLIYYSQIVNDFQKGDIAEGYSVSREKKESFPLTVTSAQKNPTAFYLCASSMLGATGELFFGEGSRLTVL.

The chain combines TRBV10-1 with TRBJ2-7, with D uncertain. V was clipped by 0 bases and J by 7 bases, with 10 bases between them. Germline loops: CDR1 WNHNN, CDR2 SYGVQD (reference sequence). This CDR3 region has 13 residues. The CDR3: CASSESGLGEQYF. The CDR3 nucleotides read TGCGCCAGCAGTGAGTCAGGGCTCGGGGAGCAGTACTTC.

V gene TRBV24-1 combines with J gene TRBJ2-2; the D gene is possibly TRBD1 (5 bases). The CDR3 is 16 residues long. Germline CDR1 and CDR2: KGHDR and SFDVKD. Trimming took off 3 bases at V and 6 bases at J, with 16 bases between the two ends. CDR3 in amino acids: CATSDRTRSAAGELFF. Written as DNA, the CDR3 is TGTGCCACCAGTGATCGGACAAGGTCCGCCGCCGGGGAGCTGTTTTTT.